The 5 T cell receptor beta chains below all came from one sample that was sequenced in a study of blood T cell repertoires in COVID-19 (dated by TCRdb to between 2020 and 2021). The library was built by means of the immunoSEQ multiplex PCR assay. TCRdb limited this immuneACCESS table to in-frame rearrangements with V and J called. A share of clones is missing; checked studies link under half to unresolved V genes, and the rest is unexplained. The sample table records around 280,000 clones; about 82% of these occur just once. 4% to 5% of the sample comes from the top ten. Sequenced input: peripheral blood. These receptors were obtained from a woman in her 50s with active or convalescent COVID-19.

This rearrangement joins TRBV30 to TRBJ1-6; D call uncertain. This CDR3 is 15 amino acids long. Germline-derived CDR1 and CDR2 are GTSNPN and SVGIG (reference sequence). V dropped 0 bases and J dropped 9 bases, with 15 bases sitting between them. The CDR3 sequence is CAWSVRIVSSSPLHF. The CDR3 DNA reads TGTGCCTGGAGTGTACGAATAGTCTCTAGTTCACCCCTCCACTTT.

The chain is built from TRBV20-1 and TRBJ1-2, with 9 bases fitting TRBD1. Germline CDR1 reads DFQATT; CDR2 reads SNEGSKA (reference sequence). The CDR3 extends over 11 amino acids. J was trimmed by 8 bases and V by 6 bases; bases with no gene match: 4. For the CDR3, the DNA is TGCAGTGCCGGGACAGGGCCCGGCTACACCTTC. Translation gives CSAGTGPGYTF.

This clone was counted a few times. The genes are TRBV5-6 and TRBJ2-3; 7 nucleotides align to TRBD1. CDR1 and CDR2 (germline): SGHDT, YYEEEE. The CDR3 sequence is 14 residues long. With V trimmed by 5 bases and J by 0 bases, 3 bases remained unmatched. Here the CDR3 DNA reads TGTGCCAGCAGTTTGACAGGGAGCACAGATACGCAGTATTTT. It translates to CASSLTGSTDTQYF.

This clone was observed once. This chain joins TRBV3-1 (or the pseudogene TRBV3-2) and TRBJ1-1; tentatively, D is TRBD1 (6 bases). Trimming left V 4 bases short and J 0 bases short, with 9 bases between. This CDR3 has 14 amino acids. Germline V lookup: CDR1 LGHDT, CDR2 YNNKEL (reference sequence). CDR3 in amino acids: CASSRTALNTEAFF. The DNA for the CDR3 is TGTGCCAGCAGCCGGACAGCCTTGAACACTGAAGCTTTCTTT.

The chain has TRBV29-1 and TRBJ1-1, with D possibly matching TRBD1 (6 bases). From germline, CDR1 is SQVTM and CDR2 ANQGSEA. Trimming took 6 bases from V and 0 from J, leaving 11 bases between them. This CDR3 comprises 13 residues. The chain's CDR3 is CSVWGRMNTEAFF. In nucleotides, the CDR3 is TGCAGCGTGTGGGGGCGGATGAACACTGAAGCTTTCTTT.